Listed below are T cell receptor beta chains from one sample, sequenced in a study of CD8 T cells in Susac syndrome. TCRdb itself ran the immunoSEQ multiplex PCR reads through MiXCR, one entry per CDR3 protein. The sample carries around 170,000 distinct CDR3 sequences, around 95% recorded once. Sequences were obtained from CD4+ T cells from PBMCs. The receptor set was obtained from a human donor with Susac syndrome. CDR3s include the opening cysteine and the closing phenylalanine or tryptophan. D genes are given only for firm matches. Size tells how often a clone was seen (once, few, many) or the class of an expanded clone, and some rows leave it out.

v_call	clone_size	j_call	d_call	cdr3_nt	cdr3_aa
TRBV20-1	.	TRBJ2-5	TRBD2	TGCAGTGCAGGAGGGACTAGCGGGGGAAATAGTAAGACCCAGTACTTC	CSAGGTSGGNSKTQYF
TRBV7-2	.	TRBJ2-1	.	TGTGCCAGCACCCCCTCTCACAATGAGCAGTTCTTC	CASTPSHNEQFF
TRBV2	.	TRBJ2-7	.	TGTGCCAGCAGTGACTGGAGGGCGAACGAGCAGTACTTC	CASSDWRANEQYF
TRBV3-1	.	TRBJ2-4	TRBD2	TGTGCCAGCAGCCAAATCGGGCTAGCGGGGATAGCCAAAAACATTCAGTACTTC	CASSQIGLAGIAKNIQYF
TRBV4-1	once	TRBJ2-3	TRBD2	TGCGCCAGCAGCCAAGTCGGGGGGTCCGATACGCAGTATTTT	CASSQVGGSDTQYF
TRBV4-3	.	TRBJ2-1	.	TGCGCCAGCAGCGGGGTCCGGGGGACCTACAATGAGCAGTTCTTC	CASSGVRGTYNEQFF
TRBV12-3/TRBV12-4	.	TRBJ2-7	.	TGTGCCAGCAGTGCACCCCAACTGTACTCCTACGAGCAGTACTTC	CASSAPQLYSYEQYF
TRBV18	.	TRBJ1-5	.	TGTGCCAGCTCACCACTAGGACCGGTGTTCGGCAATCAGCCCCAGCATTTT	CASSPLGPVFGNQPQHF
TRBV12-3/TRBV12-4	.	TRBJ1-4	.	TGTGCCAGCAGTTTAGGTGGGGGGACTAATGAAAAACTGTTTTTT	CASSLGGGTNEKLFF
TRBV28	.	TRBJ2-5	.	TGTGCCAGCAGGTCGAGCCGGGATCGGTCAATGGAGACCCAGTACTTC	CASRSSRDRSMETQYF
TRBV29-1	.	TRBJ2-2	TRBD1	TGCAGCGTTGGAACAGGGGGCTCCGGGGAGCTGTTTTTT	CSVGTGGSGELFF
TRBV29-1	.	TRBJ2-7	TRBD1	TGCAGCGTTGAAACGACAGGGACCCAAGGGCAGTACTTC	CSVETTGTQGQYF
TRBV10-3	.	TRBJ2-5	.	TGTGCCATCAGTGTCAGAGACCAAGAGACCCAGTACTTC	CAISVRDQETQYF
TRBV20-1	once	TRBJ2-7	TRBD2	TGCAGTGCTAGCCTTGGGACTAGCGGGGGGGCTCAGCACTACGAGCAGTACTTC	CSASLGTSGGAQHYEQYF
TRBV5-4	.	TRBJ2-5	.	TGTGCCAGCAGCCGGGACCAACAAGAGACCCAGTACTTC	CASSRDQQETQYF
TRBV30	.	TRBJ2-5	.	TGTGCCTGGAGTTCCCAGGGATTGACCCAAGAGACCCAGTACTTC	CAWSSQGLTQETQYF
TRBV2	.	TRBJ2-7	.	TGTGCCAGCAGTGAAATTGGGGCCGAGCAGTACTTC	CASSEIGAEQYF
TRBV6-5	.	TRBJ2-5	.	TGTGCCAGCAGCCCCACTCAGGGGCACGGAGAGACCCAGTACTTC	CASSPTQGHGETQYF
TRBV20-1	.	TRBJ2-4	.	TGCAGTGCTAGATCGCAGGTTCCCAAAAACATTCAGTACTTC	CSARSQVPKNIQYF
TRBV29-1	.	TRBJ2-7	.	TGCAGCGTTGAGACAAGTTCCTACGAGCAGTACTTC	CSVETSSYEQYF
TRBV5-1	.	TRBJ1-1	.	TGCGCCAGCAGGGCAGGACGGAACACTGAAGCTTTCTTT	CASRAGRNTEAFF
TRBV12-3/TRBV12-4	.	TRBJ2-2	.	TGTGCCAGCAGTTTATTCCGAGGGGCCGGGGAGCTGTTTTTT	CASSLFRGAGELFF
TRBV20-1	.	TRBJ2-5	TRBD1	TGCAGTGCTAGGAAGGGGGCCTGGATCCAAGAGACCCAGTACTTC	CSARKGAWIQETQYF
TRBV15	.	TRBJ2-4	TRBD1	TGTGCCACCAGCAGAAGGCATGGGGACAGGGGCCGGGACATTCAGTACTTC	CATSRRHGDRGRDIQYF
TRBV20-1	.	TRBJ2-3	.	TGCAGTGCTAGAGATGACACAGATACGCAGTATTTT	CSARDDTDTQYF
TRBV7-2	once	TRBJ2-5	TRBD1	TGTGCCAGCAGCTCGACAGGGGCCGAAGAGACCCAGTACTTC	CASSSTGAEETQYF
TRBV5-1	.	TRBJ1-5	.	TGCGCCAGCAGCTTGAGGCCAGCTGAGAATCAGCCCCAGCATTTT	CASSLRPAENQPQHF
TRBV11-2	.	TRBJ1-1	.	TGTGCCAGCAGCTTAACCCCCGGCCCCAACACTGAAGCTTTCTTT	CASSLTPGPNTEAFF
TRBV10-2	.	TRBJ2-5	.	TGCGCCAGCAGTGGGGCAGATAACCAAGAGACCCAGTACTTC	CASSGADNQETQYF
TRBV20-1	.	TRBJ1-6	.	TGCAGTGCTAGATATGGGGAGAATTCACCCCTCCACTTT	CSARYGENSPLHF
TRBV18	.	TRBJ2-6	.	TGTGCCAGCTCTAACCTACCGGGCCCTGGGGCCAACGTCCTGACTTTC	CASSNLPGPGANVLTF
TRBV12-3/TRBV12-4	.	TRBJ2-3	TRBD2	TGTGCCAGCAGTTCCCTACGACTAGCGGGGGGCGACTACCCGTATTTT	CASSSLRLAGGDYPYF
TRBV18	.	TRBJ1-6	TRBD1	TGTGCCAGCTCACCCGGGACAGGGGATCCTTCACCCCTCCACTTT	CASSPGTGDPSPLHF
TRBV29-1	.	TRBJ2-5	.	TGCAGCGTTGAGATGGGGGTTGTGACCCAGTACTTC	CSVEMGVVTQYF
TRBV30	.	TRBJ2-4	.	TGTGCCTGGGGGGTGCTCAAAAACATTCAGTACTTC	CAWGVLKNIQYF
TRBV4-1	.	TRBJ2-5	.	TGCGCCAGCAGCCACGCCGGAGGGATTGATGAGGCCCAGTACTTC	CASSHAGGIDEAQYF
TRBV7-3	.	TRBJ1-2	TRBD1	TGTGCCAGCAGCTTGGCAGGGGGGGTCGGCTACACCTTC	CASSLAGGVGYTF